The 3 T cell receptor beta chains given below trace back to one sample, sequenced in a study of CD8 T cells in ankylosing spondylitis. TCRdb re-called the 5' RACE reads through MiXCR, storing one row per CDR3 protein. This table has hundreds of thousands of distinct CDR3 sequences, about 10% appearing once. The specimen sequenced was blood, either unsorted or a sorted T cell fraction (not recorded which). The origin of the receptors is a male donor with ankylosing spondylitis or in good health (not recorded which).

The table lists this clonotype with many counts. The V call is TRBV10-3, the J call TRBJ1-1; D might be TRBD1 (5 bases). The V and J ends lost 2 bases and 4 bases respectively, with 11 bases between them. There are 14 residues in the CDR3. CDR1 is ENHRY and CDR2 is SYGVKD in the germline V gene. The CDR3, as DNA: TGTGCCATCAGTGAGGGGGGTGGAATCACTGAAGCTTTCTTT. Translated, it gives CAISEGGGITEAFF.

This clonotype was seen a handful of times. The V and J genes are TRBV6-1 and TRBJ2-7; 9 bases match TRBD2. V lost 6 bases, J lost 2 bases, and 5 bases stayed unmatched. This CDR3 is built from 14 residues. Germline V gene data show CDR1 as MNHNS and CDR2 as SASEGT. The CDR3 nucleotides read TGTGCCAGCAGGGCTAGCGGGGACGCCTACGAGCAGTACTTC. It specifies CASRASGDAYEQYF.

This clonotype was counted ten times or more. The chain has TRBV28 and TRBJ2-2, with D hard to call. The CDR3 loop spans 13 amino acids. Per germline, CDR1 MDHEN and CDR2 SYDVKM. The germline V and J ends were trimmed by 6 bases and 0 bases, with 5 bases remaining between them. CDR3 DNA sequence: TGTGCCAGCAGACAGACGAACACCGGGGAGCTGTTTTTT. It yields the protein CASRQTNTGELFF.